This TCR beta chain was identified during a study of post-analysis software for immune sequencing data. Study-level background: The patients showed relapsing-remitting, secondary progressive and progressive-relapsing multiple sclerosis courses.

V dropped 5 bases and J dropped 6 bases, with 16 bases sitting between them. CDR3 length: 14 amino acids. Germline CDR1 is SGHAT and CDR2 is FQNNGV. Unique molecular identifiers were carried by the TCR beta cDNA libraries. From the PCR reads, TCRdb called clonotypes with MiXCR, one entry per CDR3 protein. The sample lists approximately 360,000 distinct CDR3 sequences, less than 40% occurring once. With regard to this clonotype: Antigen: not known.

Whole-study findings and limits: With TRBV5-6, TRBV5-1 and TRBV20-1 included, 4 to 6 TRBV segments were more frequent in patients than in controls.

The sequence derives from a girl under 18 with multiple sclerosis. Sequencing was done on a sample of blood. The chain recombines TRBV11-2 with TRBJ2-5; D may be TRBD1 (6 bases). The CDR3 region has the DNA TGTGCCAGCAGCCCACAGGGCTTGAGGCAGACCCAGTACTTC. This translates into CASSPQGLRQTQYF.